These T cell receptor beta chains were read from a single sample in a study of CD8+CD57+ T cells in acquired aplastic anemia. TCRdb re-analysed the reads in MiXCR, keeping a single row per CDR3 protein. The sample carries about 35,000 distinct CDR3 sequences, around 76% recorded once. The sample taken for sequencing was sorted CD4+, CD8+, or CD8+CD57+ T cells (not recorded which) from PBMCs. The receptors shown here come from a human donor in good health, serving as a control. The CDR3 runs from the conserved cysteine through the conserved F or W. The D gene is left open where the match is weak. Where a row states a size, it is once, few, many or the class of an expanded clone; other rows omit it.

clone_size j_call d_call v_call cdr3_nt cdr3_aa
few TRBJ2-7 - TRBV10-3 TGTGCCATCAGTGAGTCGACGGTTCTCCAATCCTACGAGCAGTACTTC CAISESTVLQSYEQYF
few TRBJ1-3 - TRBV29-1 TGCAGCGTTCGGTCAGGAGGAAACACCATATATTTT CSVRSGGNTIYF
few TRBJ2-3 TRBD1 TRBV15 TGTGCCACCAGCAGAGAAGGGACAGCTACAGATACGCAGTATTTT CATSREGTATDTQYF
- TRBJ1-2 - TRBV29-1 TGCAGCGTTGGAGAGCAGGGGTCACCCTATGGCTACACCTTC CSVGEQGSPYGYTF
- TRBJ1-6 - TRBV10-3 TGTGCCAGCAGTGAGTCCGGGCAGGGAGGTTCACCCCTCCACTTT CASSESGQGGSPLHF
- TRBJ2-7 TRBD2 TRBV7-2 TGTGCCAGCAGCTTGGGGACTAGCGGGGGCCCGCAGTACTTC CASSLGTSGGPQYF
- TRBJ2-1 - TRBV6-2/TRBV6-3 TGTGCCAGCAGTTACGGGTTCGTAGATGAGCAGTTCTTC CASSYGFVDEQFF
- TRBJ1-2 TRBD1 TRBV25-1 TGTGCCAGATCCGACAGGGTGGAAGGCTACACCTTC CARSDRVEGYTF
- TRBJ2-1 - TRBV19 TGTGCCAGTAGCATCCCCCAGCCGTACTACAATGAGCAGTTCTTC CASSIPQPYYNEQFF
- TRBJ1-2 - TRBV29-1 TGCAGCGTTGACTCGGGGATAAATGGCTACACCTTC CSVDSGINGYTF
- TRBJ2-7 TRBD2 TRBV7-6 TGTGCCAGCAGCTTCGAGCGGGGTATTGGCGAGCAGTACTTC CASSFERGIGEQYF